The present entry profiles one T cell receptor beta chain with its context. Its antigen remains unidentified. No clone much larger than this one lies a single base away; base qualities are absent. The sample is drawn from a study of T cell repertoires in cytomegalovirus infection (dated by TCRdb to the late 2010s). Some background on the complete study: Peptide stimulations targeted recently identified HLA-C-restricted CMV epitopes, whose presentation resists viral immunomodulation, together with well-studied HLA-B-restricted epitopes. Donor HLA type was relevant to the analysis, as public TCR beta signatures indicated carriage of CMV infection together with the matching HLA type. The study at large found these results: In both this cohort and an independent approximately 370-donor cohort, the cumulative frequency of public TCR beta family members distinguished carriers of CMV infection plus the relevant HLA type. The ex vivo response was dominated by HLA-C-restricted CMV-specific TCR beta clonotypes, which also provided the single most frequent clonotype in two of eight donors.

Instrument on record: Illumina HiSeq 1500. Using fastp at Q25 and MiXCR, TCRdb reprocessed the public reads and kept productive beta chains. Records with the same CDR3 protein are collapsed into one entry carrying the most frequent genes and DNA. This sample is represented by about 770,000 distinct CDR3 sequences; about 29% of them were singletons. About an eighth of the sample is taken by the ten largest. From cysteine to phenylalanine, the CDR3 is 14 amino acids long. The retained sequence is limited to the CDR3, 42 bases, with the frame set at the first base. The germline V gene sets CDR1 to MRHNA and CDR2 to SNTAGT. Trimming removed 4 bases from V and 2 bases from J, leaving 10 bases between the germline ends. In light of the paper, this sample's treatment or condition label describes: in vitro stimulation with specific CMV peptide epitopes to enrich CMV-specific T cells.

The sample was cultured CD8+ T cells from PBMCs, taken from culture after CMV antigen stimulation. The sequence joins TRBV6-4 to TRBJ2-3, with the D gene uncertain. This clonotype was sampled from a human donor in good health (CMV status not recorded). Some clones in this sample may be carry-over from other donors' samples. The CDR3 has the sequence CASSGASFTDTQYF. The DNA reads TGTGCCAGCAGTGGGGCGTCGTTCACAGATACGCAGTATTTT.